This T cell receptor beta chain was identified in a study of blood T cell repertoires in COVID-19. Germline V gene data show CDR1 as LGHDT and CDR2 as YNNKEL (reference sequence). CDR3 length: 14 amino acids. The V end was cut by 0 bases, the J end by 0 bases, with 5 bases between. Sequenced by immunoSEQ multiplex PCR; TCRdb stores in-frame clones only, minus some. This table has about 89,000 clones, approximately 86% appearing once. The sequencing sample was made of peripheral blood. The rearrangement uses TRBV3-1 (or the pseudogene TRBV3-2) and TRBJ1-1, with no clear D. The TCR comes from an elderly man with active or convalescent COVID-19. The CDR3 is CASSQDRVNTEAFF. The CDR3 nucleotides read TGTGCCAGCAGCCAAGATCGTGTGAACACTGAAGCTTTCTTT.